The 14 T cell receptor beta chains below all came from one sample that was sequenced in a study of T cells in localized non-small cell lung cancer. The protocol was immunoSEQ multiplex PCR, while the TCRdb copy is restricted to in-frame clones and leaves out a portion. The sample lists under 15,000 clones, 28% occurring once. The sample in question was lung tumor tissue, obtained before any cancer treatment. These receptor sequences come from a female donor older than 55 with stage I lung adenocarcinoma.

This chain connects TRBV18 to TRBJ1-1; D is unresolved. Germline CDR1 and CDR2: KGHSH and LQKENI. Trimming removed 8 bases at V and 1 base at J, with 11 bases between. CDR3 length equals 13 residues. CDR3: CASNTRANTEAFF. The CDR3 region has the DNA TGTGCCAGCAACACGCGGGCGAACACTGAAGCTTTCTTT.

Details on this clone: One end of the junction does not line up with germline, which may come from a read error. The CDR3 bases are TGTGCCAGCTCATCGGACAGAGGTCACACGGTTTTT. Protein: CASSSDRGHTVF. This chain joins TRBV18 and TRBJ1-4, with a weak D call TRBD1 (6 bases). This CDR3 is built from 12 residues. The germline CDR1 and CDR2 sequences are KGHSH and LQKENI. The variable domain in full, completed from reference TRBV18 and TRBJ1-4, reads NAGVMQNPRHLVRRRGQEARLRCSPMKGHSHVYWYRQLPEEGLKFMVYLQKENIIDESGMPKERFSAEFPKEGPSILRIQQVVRGDSAAYFCASSSDRGHTVFGSGTQLSVL.

This clone came up a few times. This chain connects TRBV11-3 to TRBJ1-2, with 8 positions matching TRBD1. The CDR3 spans 15 residues. The germline V gene has CDR1 SGHNT and CDR2 YENEEA. V lost 3 bases to trimming and J lost 8 bases; unmatched junction nucleotides: 11. CDR3 loop: CASSFPGTGGSGYTF. CDR3 DNA sequence: TGTGCCAGCAGCTTCCCCGGGACAGGAGGAAGCGGCTACACCTTC.

This clone was recorded at least ten times. The chain carries TRBV4-1 and TRBJ1-2; no clear D gene. The CDR3 extends over 15 amino acids. The ends were cut back, 3 bases at V and 2 bases at J, with 13 bases in the middle. Germline CDR1 reads MGHRA; CDR2 reads YSYEKL. This CDR3 is CASSQEEGDNYGYTF. The CDR3 DNA follows: TGCGCCAGCAGCCAGGAGGAGGGAGACAACTATGGCTACACCTTC.

The genes are TRBV9 and TRBJ2-3; 8 positions match TRBD1. V shed 5 bases, J shed 6 bases, and the junction held 5 bases outside the gene matches. Germline V lookup: CDR1 SGDLS, CDR2 YYNGEE. The CDR3 is 13 amino acids. CDR3: CASSGQGWDTQYF. The CDR3 bases are TGTGCCAGCAGTGGACAGGGCTGGGATACGCAGTATTTT.

The J gene is TRBJ2-7, the V gene TRBV11-3; the match to TRBD2 covers 10 bases. There are 17 residues in the CDR3. In germline, CDR1 is SGHNT, CDR2 YENEEA. The ends lost 5 bases at V and 3 bases at J; junction bases unmatched: 13. The CDR3 loop is CASSKITSGISDYEQYF. As DNA, the CDR3 is TGTGCCAGCAGCAAGATAACTAGCGGGATAAGCGACTACGAGCAGTACTTC.

The chain uses TRBV19 and TRBJ2-1, with 9 bases that match TRBD2. There are 16 residues in the CDR3. The germline gives CDR1 LNHDA, CDR2 SQIVND (reference sequence). V trimming: 4 bases; J trimming: 9 bases; junction bases outside the gene matches: 13. CDR3 protein: CASSTRTSVMGGEQFF. The CDR3 DNA reads TGTGCCAGTAGTACCCGGACTAGCGTCATGGGGGGTGAGCAGTTCTTC. Supplemented by reference TRBV19 and TRBJ2-1, the full variable domain reads DGGITQSPKYLFRKEGQNVTLSCEQNLNHDAMYWYRQDPGQGLRLIYYSQIVNDFQKGDIAEGYSVSREKKESFPLTVTSAQKNPTAFYLCASSTRTSVMGGEQFFGPGTRLTVL.

The chain couples TRBV19 to TRBJ1-5, with unresolved D. Germline V gives CDR1 LNHDA, CDR2 SQIVND (reference sequence). CDR3 length: 15 amino acids. Trimming took off 4 bases at V and 5 bases at J, with 15 bases between the two ends. The CDR3 nucleotides are TGTGCCAGTAGTACCGAGGGCCTGACCGATCAGCCCCAGCATTTT. Amino acid sequence: CASSTEGLTDQPQHF. The full variable domain, rest sourced from reference TRBV19 and TRBJ1-5, is DGGITQSPKYLFRKEGQNVTLSCEQNLNHDAMYWYRQDPGQGLRLIYYSQIVNDFQKGDIAEGYSVSREKKESFPLTVTSAQKNPTAFYLCASSTEGLTDQPQHFGDGTRLSIL.

This clone showed up many times. V and J are TRBV6-8 and TRBJ1-2; 9 nucleotides line up with TRBD1. CDR1 and CDR2 (germline): MNHGY, SAAAGT. This CDR3 contains 14 residues. V shed 6 bases and J 4 bases; nucleotides not matched to a gene: 6. Written as DNA, the CDR3 is TGTGCCAGCAGAACCTCGGGACAGGGCTATGGCTACACCTTC. It codes for CASRTSGQGYGYTF.

Concerning this clone itself: The junction shows a germline mismatch at one end, possibly a read error. The chain is built from TRBV19 and TRBJ2-6; the D gene is possibly TRBD1 (5 bases). Germline CDR1 LNHDA, CDR2 SQIVND (reference sequence). This CDR3 comprises 14 residues. CDR3 nucleotides: TGTGCCAGCAGACAGTACTCTAGGGCCAACGTCCTGACTTTC. It translates to CASRQYSRANVLTF.

This rearrangement joins TRBV9 to TRBJ1-2, with unresolved D. Germline CDR1 and CDR2: SGDLS and YYNGEE. Trimming cost V 0 bases and J 1 base, with 4 bases left between them. CDR3 length equals 13 residues. The CDR3 sequence: CASSVAVNYGYTF. CDR3 sequence (DNA): TGTGCCAGCAGCGTAGCAGTTAACTATGGCTACACCTTC. Looking up the rest from reference TRBV9 and TRBJ1-2 gives the full variable domain: DSGVTQTPKHLITATGQRVTLRCSPRSGDLSVYWYQQSLDQGLQFLIQYYNGEERAKGNILERFSAQQFPDLHSELNLSSLELGDSALYFCASSVAVNYGYTFGSGTRLTVV.

The chain joins TRBV11-3 to TRBJ2-5, with D perhaps assigned TRBD1 or TRBD2 (6 bases each). Germline CDR1 SGHNT, CDR2 YENEEA. The CDR3 is 15 amino acids. The V and J ends lost 3 bases and 3 bases respectively, with 14 bases between them. The CDR3 DNA reads TGTGCCAGCAGCTTCACAGGGAGGCCCGAAGAGACCCAGTACTTC. This gives the protein CASSFTGRPEETQYF.

The V call is TRBV6-8, the J call TRBJ2-7, with 9 nucleotides matching TRBD1. After removal of 5 bases from V and 1 base from J, the junction contained 3 bases not matched to a gene. Germline CDR1 reads MNHGY; CDR2 reads SAAAGT. The CDR3 covers 14 residues. Here the CDR3 reads CASSRQGGSYEQYF. For the CDR3, the DNA is TGTGCCAGCAGTCGACAGGGGGGGTCCTACGAGCAGTACTTC.

This sequence joins TRBV29-1 and TRBJ1-4, with a tentative D call TRBD1 (5 bases). The ends were cut back, 7 bases at V and 7 bases at J, with 13 bases in the middle. The CDR3 length is 12 residues. Per germline, CDR1 SQVTM and CDR2 ANQGSEA. The CDR3: CSGRGGSEKLFF. The DNA for the CDR3 is TGCAGCGGTCGCGGGGGTAGTGAAAAACTGTTTTTT.